A selection of T cell receptor beta chains follows, all from one sample in a study of shared clonotypes between healthy human individuals. Method: immunoSEQ multiplex PCR; TCRdb's copy keeps in-frame clones and lacks some. The sample lists about 1,500,000 clones, around 97% occurring once. The sample was naive CD4+ T cells sorted from blood. These receptors originate from a man between 25 and 39 years old in good health. Each CDR3 is given with its conserved first and last residue. The D gene is left open where the match is weak. Size is omitted from some rows. Given values are once, few, many or a class for expanded clones.

TRBV14	-	TRBJ2-1	-	CASSQQLQSEQFF	TGTGCCAGCAGCCAACAATTACAGTCAGAGCAGTTCTTC
TRBV7-8	-	TRBJ1-1	-	CASSLVVAEAFF	TGTGCCAGCAGCTTAGTGGTGGCTGAAGCTTTCTTT
TRBV6-1	-	TRBJ1-3	-	CASSESQNTIYF	TGTGCCAGCAGTGAAAGCCAAAACACCATATATTTT
TRBV5-1	-	TRBJ1-2	-	CASSFRQKDYGYTF	TGCGCCAGCAGCTTTCGGCAGAAGGACTATGGCTACACCTTC
TRBV28	TRBD2	TRBJ2-7	-	CASSATGGAQDEQYF	TGTGCCAGCAGTGCGACGGGGGGGGCCCAAGACGAGCAGTACTTC
TRBV6-5	-	TRBJ1-4	-	CASGTRIFREKLFF	TGTGCCAGCGGGACCAGGATTTTTAGGGAAAAACTGTTTTTT
TRBV7-2	TRBD2	TRBJ2-7	-	CASSVKSGSGGEQYF	TGTGCCAGCAGCGTAAAGAGCGGGAGTGGGGGTGAGCAGTACTTC
TRBV6-5	-	TRBJ2-5	-	CASSYDSGAQGETQYF	TGTGCCAGCAGTTACGATTCGGGGGCTCAGGGGGAGACCCAGTACTTC
TRBV5-1	-	TRBJ1-4	-	CASSQGRTNEKLFF	TGCGCCAGCAGCCAAGGGAGGACTAATGAAAAACTGTTTTTT
TRBV28	-	TRBJ2-7	once	CASRARAPSYEQYF	TGTGCCAGCCGGGCAAGGGCTCCCTCCTACGAGCAGTACTTC
TRBV2	-	TRBJ1-5	-	CASSGRVSNQPQHF	TGTGCCAGCAGTGGGAGGGTAAGCAATCAGCCCCAGCATTTT
TRBV7-2	TRBD1	TRBJ2-1	once	CASSLTGDKYNEQFF	TGTGCCAGCAGCCTGACAGGGGACAAGTACAATGAGCAGTTCTTC
TRBV11-2	TRBD2	TRBJ2-5	-	CASSLHGGRSGETQYF	TGTGCCAGCAGCTTACACGGGGGGAGGTCAGGAGAGACCCAGTACTTC
TRBV28	-	TRBJ2-2	-	CASGFSLGGELFF	TGTGCCAGCGGCTTCTCGCTGGGCGGGGAGCTGTTTTTT
TRBV4-1	TRBD1	TRBJ2-7	-	CASSQNEGTGAYEQYF	TGCGCCAGCAGCCAAAACGAAGGGACAGGGGCCTACGAGCAGTACTTC
TRBV11-2	TRBD2	TRBJ2-1	once	CASSTQPGTSLHNEQFF	TGTGCCAGCAGTACCCAGCCCGGGACTAGCCTCCACAATGAGCAGTTCTTC